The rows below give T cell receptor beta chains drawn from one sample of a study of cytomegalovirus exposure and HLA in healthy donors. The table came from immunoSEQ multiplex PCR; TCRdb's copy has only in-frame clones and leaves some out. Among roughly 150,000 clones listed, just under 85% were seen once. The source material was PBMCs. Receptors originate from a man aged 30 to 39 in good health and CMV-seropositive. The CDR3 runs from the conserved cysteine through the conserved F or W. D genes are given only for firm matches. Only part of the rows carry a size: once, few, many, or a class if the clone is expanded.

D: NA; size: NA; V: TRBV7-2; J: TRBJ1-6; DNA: TGTGCCAGCAGCTTATCGGAGAGGCTAGACTCACCCCTCCACTTT; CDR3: CASSLSERLDSPLHF
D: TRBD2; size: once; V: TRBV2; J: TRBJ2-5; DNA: TGTGCCAGCAGCGGACTAGCGGGGGGTGTTCAAGAGACCCAGTACTTC; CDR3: CASSGLAGGVQETQYF
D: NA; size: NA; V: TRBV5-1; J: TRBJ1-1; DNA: TGCGCCAGCAGCTTGAGTGGGGAGGAAGCTTTCTTT; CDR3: CASSLSGEEAFF
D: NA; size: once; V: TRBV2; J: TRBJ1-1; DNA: TGTGCCAGCAGTGAGAGACATATTGAGTTGAACACTGAAGCTTTCTTT; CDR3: CASSERHIELNTEAFF
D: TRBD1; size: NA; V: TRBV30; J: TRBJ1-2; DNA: TGTGCCTGGAGTGGGACAGGGAAAAACTATGGCTACACCTTC; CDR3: CAWSGTGKNYGYTF
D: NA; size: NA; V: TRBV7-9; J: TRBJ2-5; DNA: TGTGCCAGCAGCATGACAGAGGAAGAGACCCAGTACTTC; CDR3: CASSMTEEETQYF
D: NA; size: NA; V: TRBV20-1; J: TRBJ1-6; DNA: TGCAGTGCTAGGGCGGGTTCACCCCTCCACTTT; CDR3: CSARAGSPLHF
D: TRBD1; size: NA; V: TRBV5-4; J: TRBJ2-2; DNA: TGTGCCAGCAGCCCCTACAGGGGCACCGGGGAGCTATTTTTT; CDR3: CASSPYRGTGELFF
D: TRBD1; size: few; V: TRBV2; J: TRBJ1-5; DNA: TGTGCCAGCAGCCCCCCACAGGGGGCCTATAGCAATCAGCCCCAGCATTTT; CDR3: CASSPPQGAYSNQPQHF
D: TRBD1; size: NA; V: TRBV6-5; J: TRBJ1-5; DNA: TGTGCCAGCAGTTCAGGGGGCGGGCAGCCCCAGCATTTT; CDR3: CASSSGGGQPQHF
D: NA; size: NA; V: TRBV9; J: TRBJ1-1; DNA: TGTGCCAGCAGCTTCGGGGGGGTCACTGAAGCTTTCTTT; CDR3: CASSFGGVTEAFF
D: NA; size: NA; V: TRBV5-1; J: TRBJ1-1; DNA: TGCGCCAGCAGTGTACAGGGAGTGGGTGACACTGAAGCTTTCTTT; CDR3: CASSVQGVGDTEAFF
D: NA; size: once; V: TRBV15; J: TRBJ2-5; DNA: TGTGCCACCAGCAGAGTACAAGAGACCCAGTACTTC; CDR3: CATSRVQETQYF
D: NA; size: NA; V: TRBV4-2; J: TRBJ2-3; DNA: TGTGCCAGCAGCCAAGGACTATTCACAGATACGCAGTATTTT; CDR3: CASSQGLFTDTQYF
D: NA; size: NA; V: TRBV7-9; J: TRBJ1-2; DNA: TGTGCCAGCAGCCACCCCGGGGGGGGGTATGGCTACACCTTC; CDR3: CASSHPGGGYGYTF
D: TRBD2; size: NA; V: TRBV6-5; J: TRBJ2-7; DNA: TGTGCCAGCACCGGAGCGGGGGCCAGCTACGAGCAGTACTTC; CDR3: CASTGAGASYEQYF
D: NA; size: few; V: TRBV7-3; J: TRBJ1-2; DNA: TGTGCCAGCAGCTTGTTCGGGGGTGGGAACTATGGCTACACCTTC; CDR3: CASSLFGGGNYGYTF
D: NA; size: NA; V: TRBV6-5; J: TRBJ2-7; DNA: TGTGCCAGCAGTTACGACCAGGACTACGAGCAGTACTTC; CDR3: CASSYDQDYEQYF
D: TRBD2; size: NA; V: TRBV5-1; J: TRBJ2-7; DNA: TGCGCCAGCAGCTTGGCTCCGGGACTAGAAGGCGAGCAGTACTTC; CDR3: CASSLAPGLEGEQYF
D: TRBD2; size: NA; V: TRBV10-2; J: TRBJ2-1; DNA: TGCGCCAGCAGTGTTCAATTAGCGGGGGGGTACAATGAGCAGTTCTTC; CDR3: CASSVQLAGGYNEQFF
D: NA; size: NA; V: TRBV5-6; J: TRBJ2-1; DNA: TGTGCCAGCAGCTGGCCGGGGGTGGAAGAGCAGTTCTTC; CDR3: CASSWPGVEEQFF
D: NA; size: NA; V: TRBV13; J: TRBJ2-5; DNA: TGTGCCAGCAGCGACCGGCGGAAAGGGGTCTGGGAGACCCAGTACTTC; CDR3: CASSDRRKGVWETQYF
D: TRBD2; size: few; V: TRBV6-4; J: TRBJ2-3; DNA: TGTGCCAGCAGTGAGACTAGCGGGGGCACAGATACGCAGTATTTT; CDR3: CASSETSGGTDTQYF
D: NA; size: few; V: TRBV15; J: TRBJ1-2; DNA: TGTGCCACCAGCAGAGATCTGGACAGTCTAACCTATGGCTACACCTTC; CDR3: CATSRDLDSLTYGYTF
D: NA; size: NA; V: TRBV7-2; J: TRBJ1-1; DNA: TGTGCCAGCAGCTCGCCCCGGACTTTTTACACTGAAGCTTTCTTT; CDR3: CASSSPRTFYTEAFF
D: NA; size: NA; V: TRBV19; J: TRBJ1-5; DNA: TGTGCCAGTAGCCCTCGCCCCAGGGAATATAGCAATCAGCCCCAGCATTTT; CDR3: CASSPRPREYSNQPQHF
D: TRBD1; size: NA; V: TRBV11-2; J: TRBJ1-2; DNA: TGTGCCAGCAGCTTAGGTGGTCAGGGGGCGGGATATGGCTACACCTTC; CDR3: CASSLGGQGAGYGYTF
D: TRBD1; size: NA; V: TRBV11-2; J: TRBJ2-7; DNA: TGTGCCAGCAGCTCTGCCGGGACAGGGTCCTACGAGCAGTACTTC; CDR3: CASSSAGTGSYEQYF
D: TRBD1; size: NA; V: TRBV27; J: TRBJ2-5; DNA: TGTGCCAGCAGTCCAACACAGGGGAAAGAGACCCAGTACTTC; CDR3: CASSPTQGKETQYF
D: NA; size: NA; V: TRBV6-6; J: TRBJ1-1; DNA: TGTGCCAGCAGAGCTGGGGACTTGAACACTGAAGCTTTCTTT; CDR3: CASRAGDLNTEAFF
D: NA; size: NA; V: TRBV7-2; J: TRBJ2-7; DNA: TGTGCCAGCAGCTCACGACAGGAAAATCCCTACGAGCAGTACTTC; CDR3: CASSSRQENPYEQYF
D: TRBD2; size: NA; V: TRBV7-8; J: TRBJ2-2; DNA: TGTGCCAGCAGCTTAACGGTCGTTGCGGGGGGGCCTACCGGGGAGCTGTTTTTT; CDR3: CASSLTVVAGGPTGELFF
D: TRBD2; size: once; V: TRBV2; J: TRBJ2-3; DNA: TGTGCCAGAAAACTAGCGGGGGGGGCAGATACGCAGTATTTT; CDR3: CARKLAGGADTQYF
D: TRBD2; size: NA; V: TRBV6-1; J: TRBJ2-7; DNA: TGTGCCAGCAGTGAAGCGGGGCTAGCGGGAGAGCAGTACTTC; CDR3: CASSEAGLAGEQYF
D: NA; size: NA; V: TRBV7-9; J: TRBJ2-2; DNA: TGTGCCAGCAGCTTAGTGACAGGTACCGGGGAGCTGTTTTTT; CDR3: CASSLVTGTGELFF
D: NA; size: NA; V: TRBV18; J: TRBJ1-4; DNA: TGTGCCAGCTCACCCTGGCTGGGGCAGGGGAAGGAAAAACTGTTTTTT; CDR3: CASSPWLGQGKEKLFF
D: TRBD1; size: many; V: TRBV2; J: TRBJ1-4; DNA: TGTGCCAGCCAGGGGGCAGGGGAAAAACTGTTTTTT; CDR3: CASQGAGEKLFF
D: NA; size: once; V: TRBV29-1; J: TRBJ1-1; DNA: TGCAGCGCCAAGGTGCGAGGGACTGAAGCTTTCTTT; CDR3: CSAKVRGTEAFF
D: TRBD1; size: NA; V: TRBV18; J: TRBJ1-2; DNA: TGTGCCAGCCTCCCGACCGTTGGACAGGGGCATAACTATGGCTACACCTTC; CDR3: CASLPTVGQGHNYGYTF
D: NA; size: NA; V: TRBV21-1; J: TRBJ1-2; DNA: TGTGCCAGCAGCAAAGCCCGGACAGGGTGGGGCTACACCTTC; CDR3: CASSKARTGWGYTF
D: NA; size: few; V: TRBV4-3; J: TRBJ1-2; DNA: TGCGCCAGCAGCCAAGAATCGGGACTTGGCTACACCTTC; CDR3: CASSQESGLGYTF
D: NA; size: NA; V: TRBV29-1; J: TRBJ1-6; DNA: TGCAGCGTTTCAGTTTCAGGGCGAAATAATTCACCCCTCCACTTT; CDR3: CSVSVSGRNNSPLHF
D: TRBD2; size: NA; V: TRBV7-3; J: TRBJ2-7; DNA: TGTGCCAGCAGCAAAGCGGGGGGGCCGGAGGAGCAGTACTTC; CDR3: CASSKAGGPEEQYF
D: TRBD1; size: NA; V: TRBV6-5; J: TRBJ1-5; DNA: TGTGCCAGCAGTTCTAGACAGGGCGGGAGCAATCAGCCCCAGCATTTT; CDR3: CASSSRQGGSNQPQHF
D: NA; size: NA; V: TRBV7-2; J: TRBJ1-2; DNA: TGTGCCAGCAGCCGGGGGGGTTATGGCTACACCTTC; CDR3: CASSRGGYGYTF
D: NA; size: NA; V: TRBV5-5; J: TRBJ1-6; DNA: TGTGCCAGCAGCTTGGAACGGAGCATCAATTCACCCCTCCACTTT; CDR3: CASSLERSINSPLHF
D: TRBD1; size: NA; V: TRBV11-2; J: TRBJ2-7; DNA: TGTGCCAGCAGCTTTCTGCAGGGGGTCAGTCAGCAGTACTTC; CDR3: CASSFLQGVSQQYF
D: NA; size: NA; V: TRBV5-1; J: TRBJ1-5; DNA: TGCGCCAGCAGCTTGGTAGTCCAGCCCCAGCATTTT; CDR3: CASSLVVQPQHF
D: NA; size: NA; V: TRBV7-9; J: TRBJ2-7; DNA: TGTGCCAGCAGCCCCCCGACAGCAGAGTCCTACGAGCAGTACTTC; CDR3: CASSPPTAESYEQYF